The sequence of this T cell receptor (beta chain) was determined in a study of human T cells and chemical hapten exposure. Overall study findings and caveats: There was a positive correlation between PT1 expanded TCR counts and patch test score. It was expanded TCRs that formed significantly more large CDR3 similarity clusters than controls did.

As regards this clonotype: Its antigen is unidentified.

The ends were cut back, 7 bases at V and 1 base at J, with 16 bases in the middle. CDR3 length: 15 amino acids. Germline-derived CDR1 and CDR2 are MNHEY and SVGAGI. Noted time point: patch test 1, 2 weeks after DPC sensitization. Treatment in this sample: therapeutic diphenylcyclopropenone sensitization with weekly scalp DPC. TCRdb recomputed calls from the RACE reads with MiXCR, one row per CDR3 protein. The table records under 200,000 distinct CDR3 sequences, about 14% of them present only once. The origin of this receptor is a woman aged 25-40 years with alopecia areata. Some clones in this sample may be carry-over from other donors' samples. This sequence joins TRBV6-5 and TRBJ1-1; D is uncertain. The sequenced sample was whole blood, obtained in connection with sensitization to the hapten diphenylcyclopropenone (DPC). CDR3 DNA: TGTGCCAGCAAGATCCAGGCTGTAGCGAACACTGAAGCTTTCTTT. This codes for CASKIQAVANTEAFF.